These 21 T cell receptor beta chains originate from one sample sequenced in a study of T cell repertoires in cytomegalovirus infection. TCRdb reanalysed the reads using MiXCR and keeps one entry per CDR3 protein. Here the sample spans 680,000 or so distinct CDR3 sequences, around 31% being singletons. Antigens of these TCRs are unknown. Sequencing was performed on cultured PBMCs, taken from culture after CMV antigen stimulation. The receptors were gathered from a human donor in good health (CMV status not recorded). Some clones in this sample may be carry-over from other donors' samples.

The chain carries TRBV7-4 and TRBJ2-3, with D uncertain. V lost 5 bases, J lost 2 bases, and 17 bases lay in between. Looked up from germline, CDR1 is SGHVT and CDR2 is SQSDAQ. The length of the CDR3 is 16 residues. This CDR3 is CASSPPLPINTDTQYF. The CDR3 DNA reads TGTGCCAGCAGCCCCCCGCTGCCTATAAACACAGATACGCAGTATTTT.

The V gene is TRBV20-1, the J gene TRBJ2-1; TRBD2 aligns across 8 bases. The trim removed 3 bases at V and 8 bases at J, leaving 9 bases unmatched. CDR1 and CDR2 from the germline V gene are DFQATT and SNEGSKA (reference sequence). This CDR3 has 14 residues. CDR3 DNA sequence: TGCAGTGCTAGTGTGCTAGCGGGCATCCATGAGCAGTTCTTC. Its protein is CSASVLAGIHEQFF.

Written as DNA, the CDR3 is TGTGCCAGCATGAGTCGAGGTGGGACAGATACGCAGTATTTT. It is translated as CASMSRGGTDTQYF. The chain is built from TRBV6-1 and TRBJ2-3; D is uncertain. The CDR3 covers 14 residues. Per the germline V gene, CDR1 is MNHNS and CDR2 is SASEGT. Trimming pared 7 bases from V and 3 bases from J, leaving 14 bases between.

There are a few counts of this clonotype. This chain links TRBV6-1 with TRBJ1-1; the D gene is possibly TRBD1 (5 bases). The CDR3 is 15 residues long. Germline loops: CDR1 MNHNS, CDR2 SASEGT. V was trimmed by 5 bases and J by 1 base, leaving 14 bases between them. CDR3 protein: CASSTPDSSNTEAFF. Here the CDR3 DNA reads TGTGCCAGCAGTACTCCAGACAGCTCGAACACTGAAGCTTTCTTT.

The CDR3 DNA is TGCGCCAGCAGCTGGGGGGAAACTAGCGGGGGAGACTACAATGAGCAGTTCTTC. This codes for CASSWGETSGGDYNEQFF. The chain carries TRBV5-1 and TRBJ2-1; TRBD2 agrees at 11 bases. Trimming took 3 bases from V and 3 from J; bases not matched to a gene: 11. Germline V gives CDR1 SGHRS, CDR2 YFSETQ. This CDR3 has 18 amino acids.

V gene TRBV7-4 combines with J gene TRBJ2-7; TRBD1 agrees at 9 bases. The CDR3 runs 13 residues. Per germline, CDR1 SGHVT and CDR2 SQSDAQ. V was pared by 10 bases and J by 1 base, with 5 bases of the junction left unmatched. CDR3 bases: TGTGCCACCGGGACAGGGAATTCCTACGAGCAGTACTTC. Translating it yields CATGTGNSYEQYF.

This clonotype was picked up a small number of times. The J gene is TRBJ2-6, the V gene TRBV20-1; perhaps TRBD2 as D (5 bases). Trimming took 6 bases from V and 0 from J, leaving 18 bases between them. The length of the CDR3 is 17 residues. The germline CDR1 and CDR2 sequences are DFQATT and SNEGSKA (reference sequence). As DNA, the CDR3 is TGCAGTGCAGCGGCCAGCTTTTTTTACTCTGGGGCCAACGTCCTGACTTTC. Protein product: CSAAASFFYSGANVLTF.

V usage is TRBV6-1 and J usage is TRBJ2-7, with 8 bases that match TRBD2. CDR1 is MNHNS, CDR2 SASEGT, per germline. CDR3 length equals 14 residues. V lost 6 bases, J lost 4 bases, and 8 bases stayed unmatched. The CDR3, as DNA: TGTGCCAGCAGGCGCGGGACTAGTCTATACGAGCAGTACTTC. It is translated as CASRRGTSLYEQYF.

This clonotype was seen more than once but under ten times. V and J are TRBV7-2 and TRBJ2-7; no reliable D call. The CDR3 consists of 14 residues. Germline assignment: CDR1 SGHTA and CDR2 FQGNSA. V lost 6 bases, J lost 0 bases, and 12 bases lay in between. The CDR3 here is CASRWASSSYEQYF. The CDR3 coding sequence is TGTGCCAGCAGGTGGGCCTCGAGCTCCTACGAGCAGTACTTC.

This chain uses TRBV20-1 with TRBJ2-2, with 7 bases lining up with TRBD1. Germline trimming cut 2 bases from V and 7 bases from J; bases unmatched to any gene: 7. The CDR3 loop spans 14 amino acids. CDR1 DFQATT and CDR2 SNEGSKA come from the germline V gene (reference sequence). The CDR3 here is CSARWAGGIGELFF. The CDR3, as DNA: TGCAGTGCTAGATGGGCAGGGGGTATCGGGGAGCTGTTTTTT.

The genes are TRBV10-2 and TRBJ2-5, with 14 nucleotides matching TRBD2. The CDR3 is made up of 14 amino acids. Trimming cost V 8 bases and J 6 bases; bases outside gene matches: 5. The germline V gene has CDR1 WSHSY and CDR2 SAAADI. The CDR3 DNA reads TGCGCCAGCGTTCGGACTAGCGGGGGGCAGACCCAGTACTTC. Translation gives CASVRTSGGQTQYF.

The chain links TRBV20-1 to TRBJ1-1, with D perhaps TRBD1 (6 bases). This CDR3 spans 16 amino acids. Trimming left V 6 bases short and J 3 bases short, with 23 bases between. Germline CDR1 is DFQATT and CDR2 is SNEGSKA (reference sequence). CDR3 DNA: TGCAGTGCAGCCCGGCAGGGGCAAGCCCAAGACACTGAAGCTTTCTTT. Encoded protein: CSAARQGQAQDTEAFF.

The CDR3 protein is CASSLMVGADTQYF. The CDR3 nucleotides read TGTGCCAGCAGCTTAATGGTGGGGGCAGATACGCAGTATTTT. The chain couples TRBV11-2 to TRBJ2-3, with D perhaps assigned TRBD1 or TRBD2 (5 bases each). From germline, CDR1 is SGHAT and CDR2 FQNNGV. V dropped 2 bases and J dropped 4 bases, with 10 bases sitting between them. The CDR3 loop spans 14 amino acids.

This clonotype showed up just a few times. In DNA form, the CDR3 reads TGTGCCAGCAGCCAGCTGACGGGGGACAGGGGCTCCTACGAGCAGTACTTC. The encoded protein is CASSQLTGDRGSYEQYF. V gene TRBV4-2 combines with J gene TRBJ2-7, with 10 positions matching TRBD1. Germline lookup yields CDR1 LGHNA and CDR2 YNFKEQ. J gave up 0 bases and V 3 bases, and 8 bases lay outside the gene matches. CDR3 length: 17 residues.

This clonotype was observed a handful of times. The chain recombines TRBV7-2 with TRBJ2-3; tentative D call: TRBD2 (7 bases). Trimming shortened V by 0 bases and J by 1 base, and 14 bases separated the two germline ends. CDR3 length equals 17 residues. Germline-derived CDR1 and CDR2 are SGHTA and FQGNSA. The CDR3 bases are TGTGCCAGCAGCTTAGCGGGGGGGGCCTTTGGCACAGATACGCAGTATTTT. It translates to CASSLAGGAFGTDTQYF.

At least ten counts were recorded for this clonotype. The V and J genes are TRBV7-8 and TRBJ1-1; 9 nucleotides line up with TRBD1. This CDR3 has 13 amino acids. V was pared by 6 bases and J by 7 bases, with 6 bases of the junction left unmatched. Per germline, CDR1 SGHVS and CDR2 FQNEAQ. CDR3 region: CASRDRGRDEAFF. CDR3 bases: TGTGCCAGCAGGGACAGGGGCCGGGATGAAGCTTTCTTT.

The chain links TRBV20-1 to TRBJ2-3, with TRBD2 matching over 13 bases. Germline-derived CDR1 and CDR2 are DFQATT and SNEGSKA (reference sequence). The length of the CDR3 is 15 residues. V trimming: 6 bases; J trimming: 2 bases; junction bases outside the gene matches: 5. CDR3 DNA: TGCAGTGCCACACTAGCGGGGGGGCCCACAGATACGCAGTATTTT. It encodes CSATLAGGPTDTQYF.

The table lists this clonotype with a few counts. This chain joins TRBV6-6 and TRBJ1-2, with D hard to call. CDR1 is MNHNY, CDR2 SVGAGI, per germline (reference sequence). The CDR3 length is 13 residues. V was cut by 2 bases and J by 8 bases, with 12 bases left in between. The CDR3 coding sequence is TGTGCCAGCAGTTACGTCGAGAACCCCGGCTACACCTTC. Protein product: CASSYVENPGYTF.

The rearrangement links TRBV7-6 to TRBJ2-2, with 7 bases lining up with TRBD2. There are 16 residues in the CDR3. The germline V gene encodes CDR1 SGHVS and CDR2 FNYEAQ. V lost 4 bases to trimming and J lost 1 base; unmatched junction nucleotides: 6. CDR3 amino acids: CASSYRLAVNTGELFF. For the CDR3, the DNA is TGTGCCAGCAGCTATAGACTAGCAGTGAACACCGGGGAGCTGTTTTTT.

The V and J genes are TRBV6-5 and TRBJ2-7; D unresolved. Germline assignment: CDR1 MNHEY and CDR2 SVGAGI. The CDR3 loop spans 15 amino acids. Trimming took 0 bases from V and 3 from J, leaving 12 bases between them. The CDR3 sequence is CASSYSFSLGYEQYF. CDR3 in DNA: TGTGCCAGCAGTTACTCGTTTAGCCTGGGCTACGAGCAGTACTTC.

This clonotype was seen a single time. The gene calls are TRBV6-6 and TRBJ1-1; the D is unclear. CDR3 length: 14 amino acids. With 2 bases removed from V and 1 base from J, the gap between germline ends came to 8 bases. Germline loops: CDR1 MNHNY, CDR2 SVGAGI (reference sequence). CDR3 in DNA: TGTGCCAGCAGTTACCTGGAGGGGAACACTGAAGCTTTCTTT. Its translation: CASSYLEGNTEAFF.